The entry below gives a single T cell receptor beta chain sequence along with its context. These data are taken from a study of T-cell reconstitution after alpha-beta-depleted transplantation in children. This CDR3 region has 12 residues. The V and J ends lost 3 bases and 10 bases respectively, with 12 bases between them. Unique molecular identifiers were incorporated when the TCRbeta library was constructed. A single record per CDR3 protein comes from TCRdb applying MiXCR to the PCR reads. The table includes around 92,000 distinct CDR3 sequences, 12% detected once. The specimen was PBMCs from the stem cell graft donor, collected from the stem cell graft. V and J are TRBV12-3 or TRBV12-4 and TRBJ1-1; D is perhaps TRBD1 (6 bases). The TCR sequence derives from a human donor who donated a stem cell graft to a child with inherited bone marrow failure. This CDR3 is CASSLGGAGAFF. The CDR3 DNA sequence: TGTGCCAGCAGTTTGGGGGGCGCGGGAGCTTTCTTT.